This T cell receptor (beta chain) derives from a study of blood T cells in healthy people across ages. Whole-study findings and limits: Both naive CD4+ cell counts and diversity were greater in long-lived donors than in aged donors.

It was with a sample-barcoded 5' primer and a J-beta primer mix that a second PCR of about 6 to 12 cycles was run. Each cDNA molecule was tagged by a template-switch adaptor that had 12 random nucleotides. Per-sample output comprised a minimum of 3 million paired-end reads containing CDR3. TCRdb ran MiXCR on the 5' RACE reads and lists one entry per CDR3 protein. The sample gives 650,000 to 900,000 distinct CDR3 sequences, approximately 65% of which show up once; about a quarter is in the top ten. As concerns this clonotype: What it binds is unknown.

Trimming pared 0 bases from V and 2 bases from J, leaving 10 bases between. This CDR3 comprises 15 residues. CDR1 is LNHNV and CDR2 is YYDKDF in the germline V gene (reference sequence). There were healthy Caucasian individuals from Russia, aged roughly 6 to 90, serving as donors. The rearrangement links TRBV15 to TRBJ1-1, with TRBD1 as a possible D gene (5 bases). This clonotype originated in a man aged 25-45 years in good health. Material: blood. Written as DNA, the CDR3 is TGTGCCACCAGCAGAGATGGGAGGGGTAACACTGAAGCTTTCTTT. This sequence encodes CATSRDGRGNTEAFF.